This TCR beta chain comes out of a study of CD8 T cells in Susac syndrome. Reverse transcription used roughly 0.45 to 1 ug RNA and random hexamers. TCR beta CDR3 was amplified by immunoSEQ multiplex PCR. This amplification extended across 54 Vbeta and 13 Jbeta segments. MiXCR, run by TCRdb on the immunoSEQ multiplex PCR reads, gives a single entry per CDR3 protein. The sample shows hundreds of thousands of distinct CDR3 sequences, 70% to 90% of them seen only once. Multiple sclerosis controls were treatment-naive patients with stable or active relapsing-remitting disease. Negative isolation yielded CD4+ and CD8+ T cells, and FACS enriched TEMRA cells. The CDR3 is made up of 17 amino acids. The germline V gene encodes CDR1 SGDLS and CDR2 YYNGEE. Trimming cost V 2 bases and J 1 base; bases outside gene matches: 6.

The TCR sequence derives from a human donor with multiple sclerosis. The rearrangement joins TRBV9 to TRBJ2-2; 9 nucleotides match TRBD2. Sequenced sample: CD8+ T cells from PBMCs. CDR3 amino acids: CASSVPRLAVNTGELFF. The CDR3 DNA is TGTGCCAGCAGCGTCCCTCGACTAGCGGTGAACACCGGGGAGCTGTTTTTT.